Below, one TCR beta chain is given with its context. This entry belongs to a study of shared clonotypes between healthy human individuals. CDR3 length equals 15 residues. Between the trimmed V and J ends, which lost 10 bases and 0 bases, there was a span of 19 bases. The germline gives CDR1 LNHDA, CDR2 SQIVND (reference sequence). Clones were sequenced by immunoSEQ multiplex PCR, and TCRdb holds only the in-frame ones, with some missing. The profile shows roughly 220,000 clones, approximately 70% of them singletons. The chain couples TRBV19 to TRBJ2-7; TRBD2 is a possible D gene (6 bases). The sequenced sample consisted of memory CD4+ T cells sorted from blood. Subset denoted: CD45RA-negative fraction. The TCR originated in a man aged 30 to 39 in good health. The CDR3 nucleotides read TGTGCCACCCGCGTGGGGGGAGCGGGCTCCTACGAGCAGTACTTC. Protein: CATRVGGAGSYEQYF.